Below, one T cell receptor (beta chain) is given with its context. Its antigen is as yet unknown. The entry originates in a study of shared clonotypes between healthy human individuals. Study-level points and caveats: Generation probabilities were higher for clonotypes shared across all four sorted-subset donors than for unshared ones. Approximately 5.4% of naive CD4 clonotypes were common to several donors.

CD4+ cell separation produced CD45RA+ naive and CD45RA-negative memory subsets. The CDR3 spans 17 residues. V was trimmed by 3 bases and J by 0 bases, leaving 16 bases between them. Per germline, CDR1 SGDLS and CDR2 YYNGEE. This was a deep-level run. The assay was immunoSEQ multiplex PCR, and TCRdb's table has in-frame clones only and misses some. The sample holds 950,000 to 1,100,000 clones, 60% to 80% seen once. Material: memory CD4+ T cells sorted from blood. The sample's subset: CD45RA-negative fraction. The sequence was obtained from a man younger than 35 in good health. V usage is TRBV9 and J usage is TRBJ1-3; D remains ambiguous. The CDR3, as DNA: TGTGCCAGCAGCGCGCACGTCGGAACCCTCTCTGGAAACACCATATATTTT. It codes for CASSAHVGTLSGNTIYF.